This T cell receptor (beta chain) appears in the sequencing data of a study of cytomegalovirus exposure and HLA in healthy donors. Study-level points and caveats: Likely technical artifact: a cluster of highly shared sequence variants.

The study sampled nominally healthy donors, though unrecorded immune exposures were likely. PCR amplification relied on 60 Vbeta primers (plus 13 Jbeta primers). Profiled with immunoSEQ multiplex PCR; TCRdb holds only in-frame clones, not every one. The sample includes tens of thousands of clones, around 80% of them seen just once. This CDR3 region has 15 residues. CDR1 and CDR2 (germline): ENHRY, SYGVKD. With 3 bases clipped from V and 6 bases from J, the junction kept 6 bases outside the gene matches. Comment on this clone: Its target is unknown.

The sequencing sample was made of PBMCs. The TCR was taken from a man aged 50 to 59 in good health and CMV-seropositive. The genes are TRBV10-3 and TRBJ1-2; 11 nucleotides align to TRBD1. CDR3 protein: CAISDPGTGGNGYTF. The CDR3, as DNA: TGTGCCATCAGTGACCCCGGGACAGGGGGAAATGGCTACACCTTC.